Listed below are T cell receptor beta chains from one sample, sequenced in a study of blood T cell repertoires in COVID-19. The table came from immunoSEQ multiplex PCR; TCRdb's copy has only in-frame clones and leaves some out. The data show roughly 100,000 clones, with 80% to 95% seen just once and roughly 4% held by the top ten. The sample consisted of peripheral blood. These receptors all stem from a woman aged 45-65 years in a cohort sampled during active COVID-19. Both conserved end residues are part of each CDR3. The D gene is left open where the match is weak. A row's size may be missing; if present it is once, few, many or a size class.

NA,TRBJ2-5,TRBV9,TRBD1,TGTGCCAGCAGCGTATCAGGGGGCTGGGAGACCCAGTACTTC,CASSVSGGWETQYF
NA,TRBJ2-1,TRBV9,TRBD2,TGTGCCAGCAGCGCCTCGGCGGGAGTATCTGAGCAGTTCTTC,CASSASAGVSEQFF
few,TRBJ2-7,TRBV29-1,TRBD1,TGCAGCGTAGGGACAGAGTACTCCTACGAGCAGTACTTC,CSVGTEYSYEQYF
once,TRBJ2-3,TRBV28,TRBD1,TGTGCCAGCAGTAACCCGGGACAGGGCGGCACAGATACGCAGTATTTT,CASSNPGQGGTDTQYF
NA,TRBJ1-2,TRBV19,NA,TGTGCCAGTAGTACCGGGACAACCCCCTATGGCTACACCTTC,CASSTGTTPYGYTF
NA,TRBJ2-1,TRBV6-5,TRBD2,TGTGCCAGCAGTCCTAGCGGGGGGGCCTACAATGAGCAGTTCTTC,CASSPSGGAYNEQFF
NA,TRBJ2-7,TRBV3-1/TRBV3-2,NA,TGTGCCAGCAGCCCCTGGAGGGACCGGACCTACGAGCAGTACTTC,CASSPWRDRTYEQYF
NA,TRBJ1-1,TRBV4-1,NA,TGCGCCAGCAGCTTACAGGGTTTCGGTGAAGCTTTCTTT,CASSLQGFGEAFF
NA,TRBJ1-1,TRBV5-1,NA,TGCGCCAGCAGCTTGGTGTATAGAGGCACTGAAGCTTTCTTT,CASSLVYRGTEAFF
few,TRBJ1-2,TRBV19,TRBD1,TGTGCCATCAGGTGGGACAGGGGGTTGTATGGCTACACCTTC,CAIRWDRGLYGYTF
NA,TRBJ2-7,TRBV29-1,TRBD2,TGCAGCGTTGAAGAGTTGTCTAGCGGAAAATACGAGCAGTACTTC,CSVEELSSGKYEQYF
NA,TRBJ2-1,TRBV7-9,NA,TGTGCCAGCACCGCCTACTATACCACAGGCACCTACAATGAGCAGTTCTTC,CASTAYYTTGTYNEQFF
NA,TRBJ2-1,TRBV24-1,TRBD2,TGTGCCACCAGTGAAGGGGGCGGGAGGGCTGGTGGGAATGAGCAGTTCTTC,CATSEGGGRAGGNEQFF
NA,TRBJ2-2,TRBV6-6,TRBD1,TGTGCCAGCAGTCCCGGGACAGGGGGGCCTTTCGCGAACACCGGGGAGCTGTTTTTT,CASSPGTGGPFANTGELFF
NA,TRBJ2-1,TRBV27,NA,TGTGCCAGCAGGGAAATAGCCTACTACAATGAGCAGTTCTTC,CASREIAYYNEQFF
NA,TRBJ1-5,TRBV19,TRBD1,TGTGCCAGTAGTGGAACAGGGGGCAATCAGCCCCAGCATTTT,CASSGTGGNQPQHF
few,TRBJ2-3,TRBV19,TRBD2,TGTGCCAGTAGCGAACGGACTAGCGGGGAAGCAGATACGCAGTATTTT,CASSERTSGEADTQYF
NA,TRBJ2-1,TRBV15,TRBD2,TGTGCCACCAGCAGACGACTAGCGGAATACAATGAGCAGTTCTTC,CATSRRLAEYNEQFF
NA,TRBJ2-1,TRBV4-2,TRBD2,TGTGCCAGCAGCCGAGAATCTAGCGGGGGGGTAAAGTGGAATGAGCAGTTCTTC,CASSRESSGGVKWNEQFF
NA,TRBJ2-7,TRBV11-2,NA,TGTGCCAGCAGCTACAGGACACAGAGCTCCTACGAGCAGTACTTC,CASSYRTQSSYEQYF
NA,TRBJ1-1,TRBV24-1,TRBD1,TGTGCCACCAGTGGCCCGGGACAGGAAAGAAGTACTGAAGCTTTCTTT,CATSGPGQERSTEAFF
few,TRBJ2-7,TRBV10-3,TRBD2,TGTGCCATCAGTCCGGCTAGCGGGAAAGTGTACTTC,CAISPASGKVYF
NA,TRBJ2-1,TRBV7-3,TRBD2,TGTGCCAGCAGCTTAAGCGGGAGCTACAATGAGCAGTTCTTC,CASSLSGSYNEQFF
NA,TRBJ1-1,TRBV6-5,TRBD1,TGTGCCAGCAGTCGCGACAGGGTGCAAACTGAAGCTTTCTTT,CASSRDRVQTEAFF
NA,TRBJ2-3,TRBV15,TRBD2,TGTGCCACCCAGAGGGACTACACAGATACGCAGTATTTT,CATQRDYTDTQYF
NA,TRBJ1-2,TRBV18,TRBD1,TGTGCCAGCTCACAGGGGGCGTTGAGTAGTAATGGCTACACCTTC,CASSQGALSSNGYTF
NA,TRBJ1-5,TRBV10-3,NA,TGTGCCATCAGTGAAGGTCCCGCGGTGGGTCAGCCCCAGCATTTT,CAISEGPAVGQPQHF
NA,TRBJ2-5,TRBV10-3,NA,TGTGCCATCAGTGAGTCGACCGGGGAAGAGACCCAGTACTTC,CAISESTGEETQYF
NA,TRBJ1-6,TRBV6-5,NA,TGTGCCAGCAACCAGGGCCATAATTCACCCCTCCACTTT,CASNQGHNSPLHF
NA,TRBJ1-1,TRBV18,NA,TGTGCCAGCTCACCATACGAAACAGGGCTGAACACTGAAGCTTTCTTT,CASSPYETGLNTEAFF
NA,TRBJ2-5,TRBV27,NA,TGTGCCAGCAGTTTTGGGGAGCAAGAGACCCAGTACTTC,CASSFGEQETQYF
NA,TRBJ1-2,TRBV2,NA,TGTGCCAGCAGCCCGGACGGGGCTAACTATGGCTACACCTTC,CASSPDGANYGYTF
NA,TRBJ2-6,TRBV6-5,TRBD2,TGTGCCAGCAGACCCGGGGGGACTGGGGCCAACGTCCTGACTTTC,CASRPGGTGANVLTF
few,TRBJ1-2,TRBV6-2/TRBV6-3,TRBD1,TGTGCCAGCAGTTATCGTGTCCGGGGACAGGTACAGTCCCGCGGCTACACCTTC,CASSYRVRGQVQSRGYTF
NA,TRBJ2-7,TRBV14,NA,TGTGCCAGCAGCCACAGGAGGAGCTCCTACGAGCAGTACTTC,CASSHRRSSYEQYF
NA,TRBJ2-7,TRBV15,NA,TGTGCCACCAGCAGAGCCGGACTCCATTACGAGCAGTACTTC,CATSRAGLHYEQYF
NA,TRBJ2-2,TRBV18,TRBD1,TGTGCCAGCTCACCTTCCGGGACAGGAACCGGGGAGCTGTTTTTT,CASSPSGTGTGELFF
NA,TRBJ1-1,TRBV18,TRBD1,TGTGCCAGCTTGCAAACCAATGGACAGGGTACAGCTTTCTTT,CASLQTNGQGTAFF
few,TRBJ2-7,TRBV7-9,NA,TGTGCCAGCAGCTTAGCTGGGGGGACAGAGGGCGAGCAGTACTTC,CASSLAGGTEGEQYF
NA,TRBJ2-5,TRBV7-2,TRBD2,TGTGCCAGCAGCCTCTCTGGGACTAGCGGCCAAGAGACCCAGTACTTC,CASSLSGTSGQETQYF
NA,TRBJ2-2,TRBV3-1/TRBV3-2,NA,TGTGCCAGCAGCCCTACAGGGATCATCGCGAACACCGGGGAGCTGTTTTTT,CASSPTGIIANTGELFF
once,TRBJ1-1,TRBV25-1,NA,TGTGCCAGCACCGGGGACACTGAAGCTTTCTTT,CASTGDTEAFF
NA,TRBJ1-5,TRBV27,TRBD1,TGTGCCAGCAGTCTTCCGCGACAGGGTCCGGTTAGCAATCAGCCCCAGCATTTT,CASSLPRQGPVSNQPQHF
once,TRBJ1-4,TRBV19,NA,TGTGCCAGTAGTAGCTCGGTAGGGGCTGGTGAGGAAAAACTGTTTTTT,CASSSSVGAGEEKLFF
once,TRBJ2-3,TRBV27,TRBD2,TGTGCCAGCAGTTTACTAGCGGGAGGGGGCACAGATACGCAGTATTTT,CASSLLAGGGTDTQYF
NA,TRBJ1-3,TRBV19,NA,TGTGCCAGTAGTCCATTACCAGGGGCTGGAAACACCATATATTTT,CASSPLPGAGNTIYF
NA,TRBJ1-2,TRBV10-3,NA,TGTGCCATCAGTGAGACCCTTAATCCACGGACAGACCCCTATGGCTACACCTTC,CAISETLNPRTDPYGYTF
NA,TRBJ1-1,TRBV20-1,NA,TGCAGGACGGCGGAGTACACTGAAGCTTTCTTT,CRTAEYTEAFF
once,TRBJ2-2,TRBV7-9,NA,TGTGCCAGCAGTCCAGGCGGGGCGCGCGGGGAGCTGTTTTTT,CASSPGGARGELFF
NA,TRBJ2-7,TRBV19,NA,TGTGCCAGTAGTATAGACCCTAGGTTTAGTCCCTACGAGCAGTACTTC,CASSIDPRFSPYEQYF
NA,TRBJ2-7,TRBV11-2,NA,TGTGCCAGCAGCTTCGGGACTTCCTACGAGCAGTACTTC,CASSFGTSYEQYF
NA,TRBJ2-1,TRBV29-1,NA,TGCAGCCATGCTCCGGGACTTTTCTACAATGAGCAGTTCTTC,CSHAPGLFYNEQFF
few,TRBJ2-7,TRBV10-3,TRBD1,TGTGCCATCAGCGGGACAGGGGACTACAGCTCCTACGAGCAGTACTTC,CAISGTGDYSSYEQYF
NA,TRBJ1-5,TRBV3-1/TRBV3-2,NA,TGTGCCAGCAGCCAAGAAGGGAGGGATCAGCCCCAGCATTTT,CASSQEGRDQPQHF